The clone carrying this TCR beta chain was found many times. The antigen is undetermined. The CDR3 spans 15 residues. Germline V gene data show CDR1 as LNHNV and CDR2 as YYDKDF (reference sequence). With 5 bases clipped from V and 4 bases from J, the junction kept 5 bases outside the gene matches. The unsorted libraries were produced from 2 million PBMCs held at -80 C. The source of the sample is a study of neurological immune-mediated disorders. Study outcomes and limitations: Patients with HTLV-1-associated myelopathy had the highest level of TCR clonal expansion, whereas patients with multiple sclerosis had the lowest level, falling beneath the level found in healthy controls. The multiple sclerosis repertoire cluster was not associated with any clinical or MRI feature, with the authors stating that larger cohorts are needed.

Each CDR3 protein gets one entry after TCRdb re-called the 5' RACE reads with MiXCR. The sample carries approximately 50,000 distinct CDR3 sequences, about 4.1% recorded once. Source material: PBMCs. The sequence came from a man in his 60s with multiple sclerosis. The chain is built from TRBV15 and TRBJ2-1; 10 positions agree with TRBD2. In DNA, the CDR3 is TGTGCCACCAGCGGACGGACTAGCGGTTACAATGAGCAGTTCTTC. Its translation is CATSGRTSGYNEQFF.